The 28 T cell receptor beta chains listed next were all sequenced from one sample in a study of T cell changes during pregnancy in multiple sclerosis. TCRdb's table, derived via immunoSEQ multiplex PCR, lists solely in-frame clones and lacks some. The sample contains 65,000 to 85,000 clones, approximately 95% of which appear only once. The input for sequencing was peripheral blood, taken in the second trimester of pregnancy. The receptor source for this set is a female donor in good health, enrolled as a control in a pregnancy study.

The gene calls are TRBV14 and TRBJ2-1, with 9 bases that match TRBD2. The V gene end was trimmed by 4 bases and the J gene end by 6 bases; junction bases not matched to a gene: 10. Germline CDR1 is SGHDN and CDR2 is FVKESK. The CDR3 contains 16 residues. The CDR3 is CASSLGTSWYGNEQFF. For the CDR3, the DNA is TGTGCCAGCAGCCTTGGGACTAGCTGGTATGGCAATGAGCAGTTCTTC.

This chain connects TRBV27 to TRBJ2-7; TRBD1 matches 9 bases. This CDR3 has 15 amino acids. The junction had 8 bases not matched to a gene; V was cut back by 5 bases and J by 3 bases. Looked up from germline, CDR1 is MNHEY and CDR2 is SMNVEV (reference sequence). CDR3 coding DNA: TGTGCCAGCAGTCCGGGGACAGGGAGCGTCTACGAGCAGTACTTC. Translating gives CASSPGTGSVYEQYF.

The V gene is TRBV5-8, the J gene TRBJ2-1; 8 nucleotides align to TRBD1. Looked up from germline, CDR1 is SGHTS and CDR2 is YDEGEE. The trim removed 5 bases at V and 6 bases at J, leaving 4 bases unmatched. The CDR3 extends over 13 amino acids. The DNA of the CDR3 is TGTGCCAGCAGACTGACAGGGGCCAATGAGCAGTTCTTC. Amino acids: CASRLTGANEQFF.

The J gene is TRBJ1-5, the V gene TRBV28; 11 bases map to TRBD1. V shed 6 bases, J shed 4 bases, and the junction held 5 bases outside the gene matches. Germline loops: CDR1 MDHEN, CDR2 SYDVKM. This CDR3 has 15 amino acids. CDR3 in amino acids: CASSRDRGGNQPQHF. CDR3 nucleotides: TGTGCCAGCAGCAGGGACAGGGGGGGTAATCAGCCCCAGCATTTT.

The chain is built from TRBV5-1 and TRBJ2-3, with 8 positions matching TRBD2. This CDR3 is 16 amino acids long. CDR1 is SGHRS and CDR2 is YFSETQ in the germline V gene. With 3 bases clipped from V and 3 bases from J, the junction kept 9 bases outside the gene matches. CDR3 DNA: TGCGCCAGCAGCTGGGGGAGCGGGAGACTAACAGATACGCAGTATTTT. Translation gives CASSWGSGRLTDTQYF.

The chain links TRBV29-1 to TRBJ2-5; the D is unclear. Germline values: CDR1 SQVTM, CDR2 ANQGSEA. Trimming stripped 7 bases from V and 4 bases from J, with 13 bases between. The CDR3 has 12 residues. CDR3 protein: CSAEEGAETQYF. In nucleotides, the CDR3 is TGCAGCGCAGAGGAAGGAGCAGAGACCCAGTACTTC.

The chain employs TRBV6-5 and TRBJ2-2, with unresolved D. Looked up from germline, CDR1 is MNHEY and CDR2 is SVGAGI. The V gene lost 2 bases and the J gene lost 2 bases, with 3 bases spanning the gap. The CDR3 is 13 residues long. This CDR3 is CASSYLNTGELFF. The CDR3, as DNA: TGTGCCAGCAGTTACCTAAACACCGGGGAGCTGTTTTTT.

The chain has TRBV6-5 and TRBJ1-5, with D unclear. The CDR3 extends over 14 amino acids. Trimming pared 0 bases from V and 6 bases from J, leaving 9 bases between. The germline CDR1 and CDR2 sequences are MNHEY and SVGAGI. CDR3 coding DNA: TGTGCCAGCAGTTACTCGATAACGGGTCAGCCCCAGCATTTT. It specifies CASSYSITGQPQHF.

This chain links TRBV5-1 with TRBJ2-2, with D unresolved. The CDR3 is 15 residues long. Germline V gives CDR1 SGHRS, CDR2 YFSETQ. V lost 0 bases and J 0 bases, leaving 6 bases between the germline ends. Written as DNA, the CDR3 is TGCGCCAGCAGCTTGGGGCCACCGAACACCGGGGAGCTGTTTTTT. Translation: CASSLGPPNTGELFF.

This clone was recorded only once. This sequence joins TRBV28 and TRBJ2-1, with a tentative D call TRBD2 (6 bases). The V end lost 2 bases, the J end lost 6 bases, and 11 bases lay between the germline ends. In germline, CDR1 is MDHEN, CDR2 SYDVKM. This CDR3 is built from 14 residues. DNA of the CDR3: TGTGCCAGCAGTTTAGGGAGGTTAGCCAATGAGCAGTTCTTC. It translates to CASSLGRLANEQFF.

This chain connects TRBV27 to TRBJ2-4; 7 positions match TRBD2. Germline trimming cut 3 bases from V and 7 bases from J; bases unmatched to any gene: 6. CDR1 is MNHEY and CDR2 is SMNVEV in the germline V gene (reference sequence). This CDR3 is 14 amino acids long. The DNA of the CDR3 is TGTGCCAGCAGTTTGGTGGGAGGGTTGAACATTCAGTACTTC. This codes for CASSLVGGLNIQYF.

The rearrangement links TRBV7-2 to TRBJ2-7; D not certain. Germline V gene lookup returns CDR1 SGHTA and CDR2 FQGNSA. V shed 2 bases and J shed 4 bases, with 3 bases lying between them. The CDR3 is 11 residues long. The CDR3 DNA reads as TGTGCCAGCAGCTTATTATACGAGCAGTACTTC. The encoded protein is CASSLLYEQYF.

The rearrangement joins TRBV5-8 to TRBJ1-1, with D perhaps TRBD1 (6 bases). CDR1 is SGHTS, CDR2 YDEGEE, per germline. Deletions cut 2 bases from V and 3 bases from J, with 14 bases between. There are 15 residues in the CDR3. Here the CDR3 reads CASSFAKAGDTEAFF. In DNA, the CDR3 is TGTGCCAGCAGCTTCGCTAAGGCAGGGGACACTGAAGCTTTCTTT. The whole variable domain, remainder taken from reference TRBV5-8 and TRBJ1-1, is EAGVTQSPTHLIKTRGQQATLRCSPISGHTSVYWYQQALGLGLQFLLWYDEGEERNRGNFPPRFSGRQFPNYSSELNVNALELEDSALYLCASSFAKAGDTEAFFGQGTRLTVV.

This rearrangement joins TRBV7-2 to TRBJ2-2, with TRBD2 as a possible D gene (5 bases). The V gene's germline CDR1 is SGHTA and CDR2 FQGNSA. Deletions cut 3 bases from V and 0 bases from J, with 8 bases between. This CDR3 comprises 15 residues. The CDR3 loop is CASSFGNSNTGELFF. The CDR3 region has the DNA TGTGCCAGCAGCTTCGGGAATTCGAACACCGGGGAGCTGTTTTTT. The whole variable domain, remainder taken from reference TRBV7-2 and TRBJ2-2, is GAGVSQSPSNKVTEKGKDVELRCDPISGHTALYWYRQSLGQGLEFLIYFQGNSAPDKSGLPSDRFSAERTGGSVSTLTIQRTQQEDSAVYLCASSFGNSNTGELFFGEGSRLTVL.

This rearrangement joins TRBV15 to TRBJ2-7; D is perhaps TRBD1 (6 bases). V was cut by 4 bases and J by 1 base, with 8 bases left in between. The CDR3 sequence is 13 residues long. Germline CDR1 reads LNHNV; CDR2 reads YYDKDF (reference sequence). The CDR3 sequence: CATSTRGSYEQYF. The CDR3 DNA reads as TGTGCCACCAGCACCAGGGGATCCTACGAGCAGTACTTC.

This chain connects TRBV28 to TRBJ2-7; D perhaps matches TRBD2 (6 bases). The CDR3 length is 14 residues. V was shortened by 2 bases and J by 3 bases, with 11 bases between the two germline ends. The germline gives CDR1 MDHEN, CDR2 SYDVKM. The chain's CDR3 is CASSLGGIGYEQYF. The CDR3 bases are TGTGCCAGCAGTTTAGGCGGGATAGGCTACGAGCAGTACTTC.

The V gene is TRBV5-1, the J gene TRBJ2-1; 9 bases match TRBD1. The CDR3 loop spans 14 amino acids. The V segment lost 3 bases and the J segment 6 bases; nucleotides outside the gene matches: 4. Germline CDR1 SGHRS, CDR2 YFSETQ. DNA of the CDR3: TGCGCCAGCAGCTGGGGGACAGGGTTCAATGAGCAGTTCTTC. Its protein product is CASSWGTGFNEQFF.

V usage is TRBV28 and J usage is TRBJ1-5; 7 nucleotides match TRBD1. Germline V gene sequence: CDR1 MDHEN, CDR2 SYDVKM. The trim removed 2 bases at V and 7 bases at J, leaving 11 bases unmatched. CDR3 length: 16 amino acids. CDR3 nucleotides: TGTGCCAGCAGTTTAGGAGGGGGCGATGGGTTGCAGCCCCAGCATTTT. This sequence encodes CASSLGGGDGLQPQHF. Combining the CDR3 with reference TRBV28 and TRBJ1-5 gives the whole variable domain DVKVTQSSRYLVKRTGEKVFLECVQDMDHENMFWYRQDPGLGLRLIYFSYDVKMKEKGDIPEGYSVSREKKERFSLILESASTNQTSMYLCASSLGGGDGLQPQHFGDGTRLSIL.

The CDR3 spells CASSDPRYEQYF. CDR3 sequence (DNA): TGTGCCAGCAGTGACCCCCGGTACGAGCAGTACTTC. The J gene is TRBJ2-7, the V gene TRBV25-1; no clear D. Germline V gene sequence: CDR1 MGHDK, CDR2 SYGVNS. The V and J ends lost 3 bases and 4 bases respectively, with 7 bases between them. CDR3 size: 12 residues.

In this sample, this clone turned up once. V and J are TRBV27 and TRBJ2-7; possible D gene TRBD2, 6 bases. This CDR3 comprises 14 residues. Per the germline V gene, CDR1 is MNHEY and CDR2 is SMNVEV (reference sequence). Trimming stripped 5 bases from V and 7 bases from J, with 18 bases between. The CDR3: CASSRTGAQWEQYF. The CDR3 coding sequence is TGTGCCAGCAGTAGGACGGGAGCCCAATGGGAGCAGTACTTC.

The V and J genes are TRBV11-2 and TRBJ2-7, with 12 bases matching TRBD2. Germline-derived CDR1 and CDR2 are SGHAT and FQNNGV. The CDR3 is 16 residues long. V trimming: 0 bases; J trimming: 3 bases; junction bases outside the gene matches: 3. CDR3 DNA sequence: TGTGCCAGCAGCTTAGAGGGGACTAGCGGGCGCTACGAGCAGTACTTC. Its protein is CASSLEGTSGRYEQYF. The full variable domain, rest sourced from reference TRBV11-2 and TRBJ2-7, is EAGVAQSPRYKIIEKRQSVAFWCNPISGHATLYWYQQILGQGPKLLIQFQNNGVVDDSQLPKDRFSAERLKGVDSTLKIQPAKLEDSAVYLCASSLEGTSGRYEQYFGPGTRLTVT.

The chain has TRBV2 and TRBJ2-4, with 12 bases that match TRBD2. Germline lookup yields CDR1 SNHLY and CDR2 FYNNEI. V lost 5 bases to trimming and J lost 6 bases; unmatched junction nucleotides: 8. This CDR3 is 16 amino acids long. This CDR3 reads CASSILAGGPGNIQYF. The CDR3 DNA is TGTGCCAGCAGTATTCTAGCGGGAGGGCCGGGAAACATTCAGTACTTC.

This chain uses TRBV5-4 with TRBJ1-2; TRBD1 matches at 9 bases. After removal of 4 bases from V and 3 bases from J, the junction contained 7 bases not matched to a gene. Germline values: CDR1 SGHNT, CDR2 YYREEE (reference sequence). The CDR3 extends over 15 amino acids. The chain's CDR3 is CASSRRGQGDYGYTF. Here the CDR3 DNA reads TGTGCCAGCAGCAGGAGGGGACAGGGCGACTATGGCTACACCTTC.

This clone was counted once. This chain uses TRBV30 with TRBJ2-1; perhaps TRBD1 as D (5 bases). V was trimmed by 1 base and J by 3 bases, leaving 16 bases between them. The V gene's germline CDR1 is GTSNPN and CDR2 SVGIG (reference sequence). The CDR3 loop spans 16 amino acids. CDR3 region: CAWSAPFIDSYNEQFF. For the CDR3, the DNA is TGTGCCTGGAGTGCCCCATTTATCGACAGCTACAATGAGCAGTTCTTC. Supplemented by reference TRBV30 and TRBJ2-1, the full variable domain reads SQTIHQWPATLVQPVGSPLSLECTVEGTSNPNLYWYRQAAGRGLQLLFYSVGIGQISSEVPQNLSASRPQDRQFILSSKKLLLSDSGFYLCAWSAPFIDSYNEQFFGPGTRLTVL.

The V and J genes are TRBV7-2 and TRBJ2-3, with D perhaps TRBD2 (5 bases). Germline V gene sequence: CDR1 SGHTA, CDR2 FQGNSA. This CDR3 comprises 14 residues. The ends were cut back, 2 bases at V and 3 bases at J, with 9 bases in the middle. CDR3 amino acids: CASSLLSGTDTQYF. The CDR3, as DNA: TGTGCCAGCAGCTTATTGTCGGGAACAGATACGCAGTATTTT.

The chain is built from TRBV6-6 and TRBJ1-1; D is perhaps TRBD1 (5 bases). CDR3 length: 13 residues. V dropped 6 bases and J dropped 4 bases, with 12 bases sitting between them. Germline lookup yields CDR1 MNHNY and CDR2 SVGAGI (reference sequence). The CDR3 DNA follows: TGTGCCAGCAGGGAGGGGTTTGCCACTGAAGCTTTCTTT. Its protein is CASREGFATEAFF.

This rearrangement joins TRBV5-1 to TRBJ2-5; weak D call: TRBD1 (5 bases). CDR3 length: 15 residues. Germline-derived CDR1 and CDR2 are SGHRS and YFSETQ. V was clipped by 0 bases and J by 5 bases, with 14 bases between them. The CDR3 nucleotides read TGCGCCAGCAGCTTGGATGGGTGGGGCTCGGAGACCCAGTACTTC. Translated: CASSLDGWGSETQYF.

CDR3 region: CASSTPGQDLNNEQFF. The CDR3 nucleotides read TGTGCCAGCAGCACCCCCGGACAGGACTTAAACAATGAGCAGTTCTTC. The J gene is TRBJ2-1, the V gene TRBV7-9; 7 bases are a match to TRBD1. V lost 5 bases to trimming and J lost 5 bases; unmatched junction nucleotides: 12. There are 16 residues in the CDR3. Germline values: CDR1 SEHNR, CDR2 FQNEAQ (reference sequence). The variable domain in full, with the rest retrieved from reference TRBV7-9 and TRBJ2-1, is DTGVSQNPRHKITKRGQNVTFRCDPISEHNRLYWYRQTLGQGPEFLTYFQNEAQLEKSRLLSDRFSAERPKGSFSTLEIQRTEQGDSAMYLCASSTPGQDLNNEQFFGPGTRLTVL.